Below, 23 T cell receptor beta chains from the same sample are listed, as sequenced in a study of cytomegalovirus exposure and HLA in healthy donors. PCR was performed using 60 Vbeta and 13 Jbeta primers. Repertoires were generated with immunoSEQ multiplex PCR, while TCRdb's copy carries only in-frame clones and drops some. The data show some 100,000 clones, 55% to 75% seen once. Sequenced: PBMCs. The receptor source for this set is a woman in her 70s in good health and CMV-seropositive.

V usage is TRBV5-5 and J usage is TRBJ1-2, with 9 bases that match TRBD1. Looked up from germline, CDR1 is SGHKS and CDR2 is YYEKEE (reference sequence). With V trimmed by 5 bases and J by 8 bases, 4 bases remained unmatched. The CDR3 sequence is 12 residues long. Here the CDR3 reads CASRDRGRGYTF. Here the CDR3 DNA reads TGTGCCAGCAGGGACAGGGGTAGGGGCTACACCTTC.

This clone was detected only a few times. CDR3 sequence reads: CASSLAEGGYTF. The CDR3 coding sequence is TGCGCCAGCAGCTTGGCAGAGGGCGGCTACACCTTC. The rearrangement uses TRBV5-1 and TRBJ1-2; D remains unclear. V dropped 0 bases and J dropped 8 bases, with 8 bases sitting between them. Germline loops: CDR1 SGHRS, CDR2 YFSETQ. The CDR3 totals 12 residues.

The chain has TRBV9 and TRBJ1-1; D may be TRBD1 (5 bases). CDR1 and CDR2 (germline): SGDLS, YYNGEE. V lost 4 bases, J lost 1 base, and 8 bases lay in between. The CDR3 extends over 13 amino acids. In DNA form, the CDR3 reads TGTGCCAGCAGCACCCAGGGGAACACTGAAGCTTTCTTT. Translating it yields CASSTQGNTEAFF.

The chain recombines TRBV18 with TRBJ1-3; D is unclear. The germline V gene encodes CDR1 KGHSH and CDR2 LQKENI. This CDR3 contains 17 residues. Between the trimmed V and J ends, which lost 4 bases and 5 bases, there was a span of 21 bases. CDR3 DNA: TGTGCCAGCTCACTACAGACGACGGATCTCTATAGAAACACCATATATTTT. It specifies CASSLQTTDLYRNTIYF.

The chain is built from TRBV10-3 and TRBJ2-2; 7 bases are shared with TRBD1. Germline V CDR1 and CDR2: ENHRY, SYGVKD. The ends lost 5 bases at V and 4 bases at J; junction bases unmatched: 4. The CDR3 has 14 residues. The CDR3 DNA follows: TGTGCCATCAGTTGGGACAGACTCACCGGGGAGCTGTTTTTT. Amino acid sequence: CAISWDRLTGELFF.

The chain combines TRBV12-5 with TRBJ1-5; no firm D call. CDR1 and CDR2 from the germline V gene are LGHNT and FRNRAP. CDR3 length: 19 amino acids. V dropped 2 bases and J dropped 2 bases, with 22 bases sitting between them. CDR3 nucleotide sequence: TGTGCTAGTGGTTTGCCCACATTAACCCCGGGGTTGGGCAATCAGCCCCAGCATTTT. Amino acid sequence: CASGLPTLTPGLGNQPQHF.

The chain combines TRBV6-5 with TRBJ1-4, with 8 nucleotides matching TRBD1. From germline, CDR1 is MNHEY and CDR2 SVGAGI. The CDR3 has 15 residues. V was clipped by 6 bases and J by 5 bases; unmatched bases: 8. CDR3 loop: CASSQTGGRNEKLFF. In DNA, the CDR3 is TGTGCCAGCAGCCAAACAGGGGGGAGGAATGAAAAACTGTTTTTT.

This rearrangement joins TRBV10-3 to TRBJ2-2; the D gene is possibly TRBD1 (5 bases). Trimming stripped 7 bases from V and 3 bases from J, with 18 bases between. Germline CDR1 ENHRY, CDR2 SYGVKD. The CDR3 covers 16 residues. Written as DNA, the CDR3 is TGTGCCATCACCCCCCAGGGTAGCCTGGACACCGGGGAGCTGTTTTTT. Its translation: CAITPQGSLDTGELFF.

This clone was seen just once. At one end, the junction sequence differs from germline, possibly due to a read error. DNA for the CDR3: TGTGCCAGTAGTATCACAGGGGGACCTGCCGACTTT. It specifies CASSITGGPADF. This chain connects TRBV19 to TRBJ1-1; TRBD1 agrees at 8 bases. Looked up from germline, CDR1 is LNHDA and CDR2 is SQIVND (reference sequence). The CDR3 totals 12 residues.

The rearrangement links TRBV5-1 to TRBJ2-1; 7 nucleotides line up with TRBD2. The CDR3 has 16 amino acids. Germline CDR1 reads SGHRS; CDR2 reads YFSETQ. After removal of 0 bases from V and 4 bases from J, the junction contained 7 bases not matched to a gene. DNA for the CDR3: TGCGCCAGCAGCTTGGCCGGTGGGGGGGGATACAATGAGCAGTTCTTC. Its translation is CASSLAGGGGYNEQFF.

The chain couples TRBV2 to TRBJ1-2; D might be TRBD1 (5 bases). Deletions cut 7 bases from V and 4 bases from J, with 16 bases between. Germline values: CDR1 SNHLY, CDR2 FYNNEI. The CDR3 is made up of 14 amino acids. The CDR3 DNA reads TGTGCCAGCATGGGCCAGGGCGTTCCCTATGGCTACACCTTC. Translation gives CASMGQGVPYGYTF. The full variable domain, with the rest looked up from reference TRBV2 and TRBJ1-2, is EPEVTQTPSHQVTQMGQEVILRCVPISNHLYFYWYRQILGQKVEFLVSFYNNEISEKSEIFDDQFSVERPDGSNFTLKIRSTKLEDSAMYFCASMGQGVPYGYTFGSGTRLTVV.

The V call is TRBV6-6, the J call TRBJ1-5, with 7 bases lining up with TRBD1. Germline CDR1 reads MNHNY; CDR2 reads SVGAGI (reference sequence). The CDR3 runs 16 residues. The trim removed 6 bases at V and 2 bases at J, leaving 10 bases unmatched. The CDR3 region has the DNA TGTGCCAGCAGAACGTCACGACAGGGCGGCAATCAGCCCCAGCATTTT. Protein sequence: CASRTSRQGGNQPQHF.

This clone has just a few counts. DNA for the CDR3: TGTGCCAGCAGTCCTGCTAGCGGGGTTTCCTACGAGCAGTACTTC. Encoded protein: CASSPASGVSYEQYF. This chain joins TRBV6-5 and TRBJ2-7, with 9 positions matching TRBD2. After removal of 5 bases from V and 1 base from J, the junction contained 6 bases not matched to a gene. Germline-derived CDR1 and CDR2 are MNHEY and SVGAGI. The CDR3 spans 15 residues.

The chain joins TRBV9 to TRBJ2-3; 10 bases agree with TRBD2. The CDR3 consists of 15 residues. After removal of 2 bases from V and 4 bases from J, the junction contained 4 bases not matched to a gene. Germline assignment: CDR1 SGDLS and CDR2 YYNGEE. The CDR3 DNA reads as TGTGCCAGCAGCGTCCAGCGGGGGGGCCCAGATACGCAGTATTTT. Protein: CASSVQRGGPDTQYF.

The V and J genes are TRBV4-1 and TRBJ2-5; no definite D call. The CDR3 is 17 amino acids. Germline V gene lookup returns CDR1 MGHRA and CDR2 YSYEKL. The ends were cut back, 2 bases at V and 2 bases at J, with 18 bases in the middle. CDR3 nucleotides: TGCGCCAGCAGCCAAATTCCCCGACTCTCTGGTCAAGAGACCCAGTACTTC. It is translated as CASSQIPRLSGQETQYF.

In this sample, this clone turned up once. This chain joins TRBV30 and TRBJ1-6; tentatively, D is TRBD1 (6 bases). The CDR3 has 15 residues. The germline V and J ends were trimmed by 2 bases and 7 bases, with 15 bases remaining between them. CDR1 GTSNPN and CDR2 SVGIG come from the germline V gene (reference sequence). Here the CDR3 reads CAWSTPQGNNSPLHF. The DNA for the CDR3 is TGTGCCTGGAGTACCCCCCAGGGGAACAATTCACCCCTCCACTTT.

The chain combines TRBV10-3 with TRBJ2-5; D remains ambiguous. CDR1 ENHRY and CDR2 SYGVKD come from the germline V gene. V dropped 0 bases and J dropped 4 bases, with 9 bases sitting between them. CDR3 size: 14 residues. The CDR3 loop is CAISESPLPETQYF. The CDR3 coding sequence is TGTGCCATCAGTGAGTCACCACTACCAGAGACCCAGTACTTC.

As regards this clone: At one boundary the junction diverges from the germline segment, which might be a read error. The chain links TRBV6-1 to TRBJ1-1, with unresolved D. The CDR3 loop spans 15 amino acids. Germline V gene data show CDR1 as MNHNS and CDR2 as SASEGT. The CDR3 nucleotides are TGTGCCAGCAGTGAAGTCACTGGAGTCAACACTGAAGCTTCCTTT. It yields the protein CASSEVTGVNTEASF.

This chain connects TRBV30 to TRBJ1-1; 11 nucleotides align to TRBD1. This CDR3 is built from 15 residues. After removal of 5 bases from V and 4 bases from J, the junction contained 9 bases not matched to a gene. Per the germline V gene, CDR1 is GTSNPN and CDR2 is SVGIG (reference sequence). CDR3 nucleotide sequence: TGTGCCTGGGGACAGGGGGCGTCTTGGGGCACTGAAGCTTTCTTT. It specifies CAWGQGASWGTEAFF.

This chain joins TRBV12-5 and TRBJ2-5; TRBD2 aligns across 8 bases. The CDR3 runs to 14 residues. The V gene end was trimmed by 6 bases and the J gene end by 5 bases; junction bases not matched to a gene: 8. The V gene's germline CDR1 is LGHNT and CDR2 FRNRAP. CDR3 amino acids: CASGRGGSWETQYF. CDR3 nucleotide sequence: TGTGCTAGTGGCCGGGGGGGATCGTGGGAGACCCAGTACTTC.

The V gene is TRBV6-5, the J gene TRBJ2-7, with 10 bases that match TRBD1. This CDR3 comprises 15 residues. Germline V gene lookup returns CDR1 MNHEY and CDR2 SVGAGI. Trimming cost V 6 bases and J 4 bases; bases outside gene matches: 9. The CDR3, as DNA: TGTGCCAGCAGCAAGACCGGGACAGGGGTATACGAGCAGTACTTC. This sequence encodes CASSKTGTGVYEQYF.

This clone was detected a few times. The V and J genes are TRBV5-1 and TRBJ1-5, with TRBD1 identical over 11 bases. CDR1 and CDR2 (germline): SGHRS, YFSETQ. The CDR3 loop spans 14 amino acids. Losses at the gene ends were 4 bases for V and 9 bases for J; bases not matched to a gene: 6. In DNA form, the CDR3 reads TGCGCCAGCAGCACGGGACAGGGGGAATGGCCCCAGCATTTT. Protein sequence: CASSTGQGEWPQHF. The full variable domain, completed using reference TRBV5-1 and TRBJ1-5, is KAGVTQTPRYLIKTRGQQVTLSCSPISGHRSVSWYQQTPGQGLQFLFEYFSETQRNKGNFPGRFSGRQFSNSRSEMNVSTLELGDSALYLCASSTGQGEWPQHFGDGTRLSIL.

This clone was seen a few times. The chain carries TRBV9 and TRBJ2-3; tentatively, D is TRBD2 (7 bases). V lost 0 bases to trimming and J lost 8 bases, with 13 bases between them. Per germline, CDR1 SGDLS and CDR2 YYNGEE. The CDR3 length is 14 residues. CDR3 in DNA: TGTGCCAGCAGCGTAGGAGAAAGGGGGGGTACGCAGTATTTT. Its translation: CASSVGERGGTQYF.